Sequencing of this TCR beta chain was carried out in a study of T cell changes during pregnancy in multiple sclerosis (dated by TCRdb to between 2019 and 2020). General notes on the study: The study examined how the T cell repertoire changed over the course of pregnancy in women with multiple sclerosis.

Library creation used the immunoSEQ multiplex PCR assay. TCRdb's version of the immuneACCESS table is confined to in-frame rearrangements and falls short of the full clone set. An unresolved V gene accounts for under half of the shortfall where checked; the remainder is of unknown origin. In all, the sample holds approximately 85,000 clones, and 90% to 95% of those were seen once. Of the sample, approximately 2.5% falls within the top ten clones. Concerning this clone: Its cognate antigen has yet to be identified. No base-level quality is on record; no much larger clone is a single base apart.

This sequence originates from a female donor with multiple sclerosis, enrolled in a pregnancy study. Source: peripheral blood, taken in the first trimester of pregnancy.

CDR3 protein: CASSQTDLGTGGARGYTF. The nucleotide sequence is given as TGTGCCAGCAGCCAGACCGACCTTGGGACAGGGGGCGCGCGTGGCTACACCTTC. The sequence joins TRBV13 to TRBJ1-2, and TRBD1 matches 12 of the central bases. V trim: 5 bases; J trim: 7 bases; unmatched bases: 17. From the cysteine up to the phenylalanine, the CDR3 has a length of 18 residues. Only CDR3 DNA is held: 54 bases, read in frame from base 1. For CDR1 and CDR2, the germline V gene (reference sequence) lists PRHDT and FYEKMQ.